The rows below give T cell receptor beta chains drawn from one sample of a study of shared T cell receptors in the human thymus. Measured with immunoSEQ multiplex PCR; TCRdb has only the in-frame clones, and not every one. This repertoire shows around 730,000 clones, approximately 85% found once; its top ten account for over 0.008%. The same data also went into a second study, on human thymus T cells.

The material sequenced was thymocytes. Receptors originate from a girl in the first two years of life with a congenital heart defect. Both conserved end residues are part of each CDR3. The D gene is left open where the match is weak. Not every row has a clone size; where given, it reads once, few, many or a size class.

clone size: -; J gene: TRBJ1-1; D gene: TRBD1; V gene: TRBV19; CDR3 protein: CASSPGQKDTEAFF; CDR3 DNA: TGTGCCAGTAGCCCGGGACAGAAGGACACTGAAGCTTTCTTT
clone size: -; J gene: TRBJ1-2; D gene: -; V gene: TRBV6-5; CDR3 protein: CASRQTATYGYTF; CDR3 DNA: TGTGCCAGCAGACAGACAGCCACCTATGGCTACACCTTC
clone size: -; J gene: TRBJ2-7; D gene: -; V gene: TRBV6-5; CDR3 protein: CASGSSSRTYEQYF; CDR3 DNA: TGTGCCAGCGGATCGTCTAGCCGGACCTACGAGCAGTACTTC
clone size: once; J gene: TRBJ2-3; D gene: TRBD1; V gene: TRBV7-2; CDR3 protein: CASSFPGGDTQYF; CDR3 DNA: TGTGCCAGCAGCTTCCCAGGGGGCGATACGCAGTATTTT
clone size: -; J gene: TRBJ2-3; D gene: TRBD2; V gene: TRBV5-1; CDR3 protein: CASSGSGDHTDTQYF; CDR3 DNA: TGCGCCAGCAGCGGTAGCGGGGACCACACAGATACGCAGTATTTT
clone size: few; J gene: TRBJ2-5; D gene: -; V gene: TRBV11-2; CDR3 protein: CASRGHAWGRETQYF; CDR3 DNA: TGTGCCAGCAGAGGACACGCATGGGGGCGAGAGACCCAGTACTTC
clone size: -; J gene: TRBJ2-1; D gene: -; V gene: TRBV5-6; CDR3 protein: CASSPRDKTNEQFF; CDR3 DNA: TGTGCCAGCAGCCCCCGGGACAAAACTAATGAGCAGTTCTTC
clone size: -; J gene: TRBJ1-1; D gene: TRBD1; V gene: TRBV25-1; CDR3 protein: CASSESLATGDTEAFF; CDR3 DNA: TGTGCCAGCAGTGAATCGCTTGCTACAGGGGACACTGAAGCTTTCTTT
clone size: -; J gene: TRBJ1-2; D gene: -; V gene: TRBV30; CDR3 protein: CAWISLDGYTF; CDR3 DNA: TGTGCCTGGATTTCACTGGATGGCTACACCTTC
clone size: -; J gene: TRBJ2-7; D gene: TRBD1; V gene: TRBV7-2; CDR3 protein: CASSLALGPGDSIYEQYF; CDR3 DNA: TGTGCCAGCAGCTTAGCTCTGGGCCCCGGGGACAGTATCTACGAGCAGTACTTC
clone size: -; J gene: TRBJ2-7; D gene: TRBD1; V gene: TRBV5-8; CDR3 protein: CASSLGPGQGEVEQYF; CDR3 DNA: TGTGCCAGCAGCTTGGGACCGGGACAGGGGGAGGTCGAGCAGTACTTC
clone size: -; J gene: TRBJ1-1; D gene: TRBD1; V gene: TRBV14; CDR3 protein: CASSQDGIDRAITEAFF; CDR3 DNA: TGTGCCAGCAGCCAAGATGGCATCGACAGGGCCATCACTGAAGCTTTCTTT
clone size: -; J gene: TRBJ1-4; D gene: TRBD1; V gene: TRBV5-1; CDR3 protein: CASSLYLPGQGRNEKLFF; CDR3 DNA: TGCGCCAGCAGCTTGTACCTTCCGGGACAGGGCCGGAATGAAAAACTGTTTTTT
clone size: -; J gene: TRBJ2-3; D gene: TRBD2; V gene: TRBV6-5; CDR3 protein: CASSYRTSGGVQYF; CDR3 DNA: TGTGCCAGCAGTTACCGGACTAGCGGGGGGGTGCAGTATTTT
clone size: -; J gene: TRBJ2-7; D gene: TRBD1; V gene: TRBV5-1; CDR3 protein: CASSFPGQVFEQYF; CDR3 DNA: TGCGCCAGCAGCTTTCCGGGACAGGTCTTCGAGCAGTACTTC